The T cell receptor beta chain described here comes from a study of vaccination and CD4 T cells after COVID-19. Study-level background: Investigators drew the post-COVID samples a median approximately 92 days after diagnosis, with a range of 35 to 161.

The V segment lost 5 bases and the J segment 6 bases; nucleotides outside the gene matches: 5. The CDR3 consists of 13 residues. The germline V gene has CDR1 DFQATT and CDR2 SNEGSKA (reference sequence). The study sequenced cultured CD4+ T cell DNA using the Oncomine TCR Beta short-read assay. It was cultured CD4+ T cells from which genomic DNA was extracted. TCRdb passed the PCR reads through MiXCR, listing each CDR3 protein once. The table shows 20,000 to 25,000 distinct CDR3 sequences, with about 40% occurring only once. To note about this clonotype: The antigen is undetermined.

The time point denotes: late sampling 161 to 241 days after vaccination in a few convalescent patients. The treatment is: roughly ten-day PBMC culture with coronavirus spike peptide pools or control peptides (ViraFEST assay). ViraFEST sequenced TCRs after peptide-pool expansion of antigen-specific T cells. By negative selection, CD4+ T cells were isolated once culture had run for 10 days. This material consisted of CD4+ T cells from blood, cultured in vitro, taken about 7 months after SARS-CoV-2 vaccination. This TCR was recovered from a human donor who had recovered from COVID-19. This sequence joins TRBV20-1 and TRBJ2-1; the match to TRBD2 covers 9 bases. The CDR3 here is CSAPGLAFNEQFF. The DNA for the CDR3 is TGCAGTGCTCCGGGACTAGCTTTCAATGAGCAGTTCTTC.